This passage covers 5 T cell receptor beta chains from one sample sequenced in a study of blood T cell repertoires in COVID-19. The table came from immunoSEQ multiplex PCR; TCRdb's copy has only in-frame clones and leaves some out. The sample yields 200,000 to 300,000 clones, around 86% seen once. The specimen was peripheral blood. These receptors were collected from a woman aged 25 to 45 who had recovered from COVID-19.

The V gene is TRBV5-1, the J gene TRBJ2-1, with 9 bases fitting TRBD2. Germline trimming cut 5 bases from V and 8 bases from J; bases unmatched to any gene: 5. Germline loops: CDR1 SGHRS, CDR2 YFSETQ. The length of the CDR3 is 13 residues. CDR3 DNA sequence: TGCGCCAGCAGGGCGGGGGGGCCGTATGAGCAGTTCTTC. The encoded protein is CASRAGGPYEQFF.

The chain recombines TRBV19 with TRBJ2-3; D possibly corresponds to TRBD2 (7 bases). V was shortened by 5 bases and J by 6 bases, with 21 bases between the two germline ends. The CDR3 totals 16 residues. Germline V gives CDR1 LNHDA, CDR2 SQIVND (reference sequence). The CDR3 here is CASSSPRGAGRDTQYF. The CDR3 coding sequence is TGTGCCAGTAGTTCACCTCGGGGGGCCGGCCGGGATACGCAGTATTTT.

The chain is built from TRBV5-1 and TRBJ2-3; possibly TRBD1 for D (7 bases). V was pared by 4 bases and J by 6 bases, with 15 bases between. The CDR3 has 14 amino acids. Germline assignment: CDR1 SGHRS and CDR2 YFSETQ. CDR3 in amino acids: CASSPDREADTQYF. CDR3 DNA: TGCGCCAGCAGCCCAGACAGGGAGGCCGATACGCAGTATTTT.

The V gene is TRBV7-3, the J gene TRBJ2-3; the match to TRBD1 covers 8 bases. The CDR3 sequence is 13 residues long. V dropped 5 bases and J dropped 6; count of bases not matched to a gene: 4. Germline loops: CDR1 SGHTA, CDR2 FQGTGA. CDR3 bases: TGTGCCAGCAGCATCGGACAGGGTGATACGCAGTATTTT. Its translation is CASSIGQGDTQYF.

This chain uses TRBV27 with TRBJ2-7, with D perhaps matching TRBD1 (5 bases). The CDR3 contains 16 residues. V was clipped by 1 base and J by 4 bases, with 17 bases between them. Germline V gives CDR1 MNHEY, CDR2 SMNVEV (reference sequence). The CDR3 is CASSLFPPGNNYEQYF. The CDR3 DNA follows: TGTGCCAGCAGTTTATTCCCCCCAGGGAACAATTACGAGCAGTACTTC.